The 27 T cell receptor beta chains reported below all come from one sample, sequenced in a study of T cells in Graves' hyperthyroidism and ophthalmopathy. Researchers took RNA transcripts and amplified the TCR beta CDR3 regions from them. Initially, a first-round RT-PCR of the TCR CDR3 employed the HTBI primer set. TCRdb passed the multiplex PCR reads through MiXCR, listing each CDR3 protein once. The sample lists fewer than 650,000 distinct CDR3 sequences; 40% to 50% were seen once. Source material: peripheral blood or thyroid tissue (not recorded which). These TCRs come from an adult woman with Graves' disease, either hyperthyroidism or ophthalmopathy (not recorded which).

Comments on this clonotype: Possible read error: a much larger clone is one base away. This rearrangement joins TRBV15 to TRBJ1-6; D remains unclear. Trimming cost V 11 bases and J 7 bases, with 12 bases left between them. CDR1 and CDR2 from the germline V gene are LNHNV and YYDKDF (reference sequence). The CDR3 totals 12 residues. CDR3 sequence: CAAGQDNSPLHF. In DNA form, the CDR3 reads TGTGCCGCGGGTCAGGACAATTCACCCCTCCACTTT. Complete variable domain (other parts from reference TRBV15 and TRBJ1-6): DAMVIQNPRYQVTQFGKPVTLSCSQTLNHNVMYWYQQKSSQAPKLLFHYYDKDFNNEADTPDNFQSRRPNTSFCFLDIRSPGLGDTAMYLCAAGQDNSPLHFGNGTRLTVT.

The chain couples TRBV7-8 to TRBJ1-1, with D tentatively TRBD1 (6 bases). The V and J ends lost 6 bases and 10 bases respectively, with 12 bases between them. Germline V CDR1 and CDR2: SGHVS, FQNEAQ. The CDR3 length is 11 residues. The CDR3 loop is CASSRGAGAFF. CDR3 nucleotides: TGTGCCAGCAGTAGGGGGGCGGGAGCTTTCTTT.

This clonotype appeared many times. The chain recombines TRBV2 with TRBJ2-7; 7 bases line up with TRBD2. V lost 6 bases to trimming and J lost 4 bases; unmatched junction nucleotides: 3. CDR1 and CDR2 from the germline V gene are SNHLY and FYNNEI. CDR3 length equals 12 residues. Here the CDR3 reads CASRERDYEQYF. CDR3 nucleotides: TGTGCCAGCAGGGAGCGGGATTACGAGCAGTACTTC.

CDR3 region: CASRGQGISNQPQHF. The DNA for the CDR3 is TGTGCCAGTAGGGGACAGGGGATCAGCAATCAGCCCCAGCATTTT. The rearrangement links TRBV19 to TRBJ1-5; 10 bases agree with TRBD1. CDR3 length: 15 amino acids. V shed 6 bases, J shed 1 base, and the junction held 3 bases outside the gene matches. Germline V gives CDR1 LNHDA, CDR2 SQIVND (reference sequence).

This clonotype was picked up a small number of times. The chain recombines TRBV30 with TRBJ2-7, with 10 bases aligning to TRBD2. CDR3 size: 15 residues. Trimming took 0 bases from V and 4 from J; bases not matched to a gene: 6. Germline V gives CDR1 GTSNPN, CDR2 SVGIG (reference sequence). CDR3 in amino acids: CAWSVALAGLYEQYF. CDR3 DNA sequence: TGTGCCTGGAGTGTTGCACTAGCGGGACTATACGAGCAGTACTTC.

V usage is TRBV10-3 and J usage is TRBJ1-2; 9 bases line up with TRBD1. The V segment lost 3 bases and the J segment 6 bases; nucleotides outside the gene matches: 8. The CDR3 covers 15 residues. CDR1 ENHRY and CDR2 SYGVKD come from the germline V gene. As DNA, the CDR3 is TGTGCCATCAGTGACACGGACAGGGGCGCGAATGGCTACACCTTC. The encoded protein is CAISDTDRGANGYTF.

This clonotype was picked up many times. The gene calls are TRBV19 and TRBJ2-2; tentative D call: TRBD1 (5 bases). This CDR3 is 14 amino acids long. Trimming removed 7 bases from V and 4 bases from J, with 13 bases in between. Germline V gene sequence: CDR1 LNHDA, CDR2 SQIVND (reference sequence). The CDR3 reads CASKVTGVTGELFF. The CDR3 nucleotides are TGTGCCAGTAAAGTAACAGGCGTCACCGGGGAGCTGTTTTTT.

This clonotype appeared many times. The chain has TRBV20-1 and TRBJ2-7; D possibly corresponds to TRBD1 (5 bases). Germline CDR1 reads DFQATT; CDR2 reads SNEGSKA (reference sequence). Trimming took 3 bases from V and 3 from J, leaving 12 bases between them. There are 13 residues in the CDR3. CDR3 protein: CSASPRAFYEQYF. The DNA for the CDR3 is TGCAGTGCTAGCCCCAGGGCCTTCTACGAGCAGTACTTC.

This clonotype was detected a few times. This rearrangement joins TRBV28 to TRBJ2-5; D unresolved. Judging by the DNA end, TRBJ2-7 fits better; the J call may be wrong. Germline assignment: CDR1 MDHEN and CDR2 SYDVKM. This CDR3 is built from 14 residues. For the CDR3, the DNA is TGTGCCAGCAGTCCAAGGACCGCAGACTACGAGCAGTACTTC. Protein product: CASSPRTADYEQYF.

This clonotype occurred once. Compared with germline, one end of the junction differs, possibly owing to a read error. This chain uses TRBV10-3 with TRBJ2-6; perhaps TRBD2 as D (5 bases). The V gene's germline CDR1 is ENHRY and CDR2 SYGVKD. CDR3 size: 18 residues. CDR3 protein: CAISKSGFARAGANVLTF. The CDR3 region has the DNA TGTGCCATCAGTAAGTCAGGCTTCGCGAGGGCTGGTGCCAACGTCCTGACTTTC.

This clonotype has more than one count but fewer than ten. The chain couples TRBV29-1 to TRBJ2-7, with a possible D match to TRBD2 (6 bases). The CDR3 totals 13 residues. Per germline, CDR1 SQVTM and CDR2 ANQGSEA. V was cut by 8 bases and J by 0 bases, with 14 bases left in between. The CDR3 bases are TGCAGCTTTGCGGGACGGAGCTCCTACGAGCAGTACTTC. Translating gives CSFAGRSSYEQYF.

The CDR3 nucleotides read TGTGCCATCAGTGATGTTACAGGGCCCAATTCACCCCTCCACTTT. The encoded protein is CAISDVTGPNSPLHF. The chain carries TRBV10-3 and TRBJ1-6; perhaps TRBD1 as D (6 bases). This CDR3 contains 15 residues. Per the germline V gene, CDR1 is ENHRY and CDR2 is SYGVKD. The germline V and J ends were trimmed by 3 bases and 7 bases, with 13 bases remaining between them.

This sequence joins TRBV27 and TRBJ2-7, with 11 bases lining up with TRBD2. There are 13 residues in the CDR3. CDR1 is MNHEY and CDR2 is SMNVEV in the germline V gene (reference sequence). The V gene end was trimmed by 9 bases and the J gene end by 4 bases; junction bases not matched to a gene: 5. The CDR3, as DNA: TGTGCCAGTAGGGCTAGCGGGAGGTACGAGCAGTACTTC. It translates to CASRASGRYEQYF.

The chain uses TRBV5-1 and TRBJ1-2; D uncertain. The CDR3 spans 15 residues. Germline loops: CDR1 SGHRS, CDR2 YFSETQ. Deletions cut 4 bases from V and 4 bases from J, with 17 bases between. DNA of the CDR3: TGCGCCAGCAGCCCCTGGGCAGACGGAACCTATGGCTACACCTTC. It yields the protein CASSPWADGTYGYTF.

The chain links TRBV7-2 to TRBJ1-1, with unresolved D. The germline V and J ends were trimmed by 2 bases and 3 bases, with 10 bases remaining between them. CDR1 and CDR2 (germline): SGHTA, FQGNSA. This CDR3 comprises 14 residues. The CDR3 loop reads CASSLRSWDTEAFF. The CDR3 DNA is TGTGCCAGCAGCTTACGGAGCTGGGACACTGAAGCTTTCTTT.

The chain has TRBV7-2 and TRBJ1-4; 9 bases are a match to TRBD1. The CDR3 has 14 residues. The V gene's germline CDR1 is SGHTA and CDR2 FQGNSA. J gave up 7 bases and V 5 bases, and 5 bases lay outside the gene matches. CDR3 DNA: TGTGCCAGCAGCAAGGACAGGGGTGGTGAAAAACTGTTTTTT. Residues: CASSKDRGGEKLFF.

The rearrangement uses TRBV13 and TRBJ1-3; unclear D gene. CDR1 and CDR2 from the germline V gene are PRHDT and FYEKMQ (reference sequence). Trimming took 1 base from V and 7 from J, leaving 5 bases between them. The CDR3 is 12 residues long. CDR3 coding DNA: TGTGCCAGCAGCTTAGTTGCGAACACCATATATTTT. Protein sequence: CASSLVANTIYF.

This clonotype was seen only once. CDR3 sequence (DNA): TGCAGCGTCGACTTTGAGAACAGAGTGTCGGGCTACACCTTC. Its protein is CSVDFENRVSGYTF. V is TRBV29-1 and J is TRBJ1-2, with D uncertain. The CDR3 is 14 amino acids. Trimming removed 6 bases from V and 8 bases from J, with 22 bases in between. CDR1 is SQVTM, CDR2 ANQGSEA, per germline.

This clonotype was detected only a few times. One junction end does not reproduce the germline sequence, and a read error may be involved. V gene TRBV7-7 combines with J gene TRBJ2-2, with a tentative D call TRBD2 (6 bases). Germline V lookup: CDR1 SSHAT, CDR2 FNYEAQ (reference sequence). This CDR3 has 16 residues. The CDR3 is CASSPAPGVDTGELFF. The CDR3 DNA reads TGTGCTAGCAGCCCCGCCCCGGGAGTGGACACCGGGGAGCTGTTTTTT.

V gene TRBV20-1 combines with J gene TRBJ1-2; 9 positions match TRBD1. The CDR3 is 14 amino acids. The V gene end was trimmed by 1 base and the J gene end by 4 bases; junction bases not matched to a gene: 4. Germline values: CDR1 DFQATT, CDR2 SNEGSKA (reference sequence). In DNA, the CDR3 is TGCAGTGCTAGAGGAACAGGGGGCATCTATGGCTACACCTTC. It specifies CSARGTGGIYGYTF.

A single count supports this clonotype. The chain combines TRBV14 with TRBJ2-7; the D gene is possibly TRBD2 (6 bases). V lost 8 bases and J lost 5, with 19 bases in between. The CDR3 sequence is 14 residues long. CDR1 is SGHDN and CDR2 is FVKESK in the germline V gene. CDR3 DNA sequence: TGTGCCAGCTCACGGGACTCGCCTCGGGACGAGCAGTACTTC. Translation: CASSRDSPRDEQYF.

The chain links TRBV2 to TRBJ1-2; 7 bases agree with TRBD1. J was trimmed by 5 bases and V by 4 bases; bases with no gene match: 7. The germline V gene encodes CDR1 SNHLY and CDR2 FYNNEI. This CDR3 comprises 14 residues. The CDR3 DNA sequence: TGTGCCAGCAGTGGAGGGACAGTATTGTATGGCTACACCTTC. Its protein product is CASSGGTVLYGYTF. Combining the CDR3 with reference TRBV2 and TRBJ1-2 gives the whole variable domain EPEVTQTPSHQVTQMGQEVILRCVPISNHLYFYWYRQILGQKVEFLVSFYNNEISEKSEIFDDQFSVERPDGSNFTLKIRSTKLEDSAMYFCASSGGTVLYGYTFGSGTRLTVV.

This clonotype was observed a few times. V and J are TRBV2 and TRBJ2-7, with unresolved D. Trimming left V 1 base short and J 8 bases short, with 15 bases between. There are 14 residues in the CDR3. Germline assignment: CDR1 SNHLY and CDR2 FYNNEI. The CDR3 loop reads CASSEGTSLGKQYF. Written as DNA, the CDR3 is TGTGCCAGCAGTGAAGGGACCTCGCTTGGCAAGCAGTACTTC.

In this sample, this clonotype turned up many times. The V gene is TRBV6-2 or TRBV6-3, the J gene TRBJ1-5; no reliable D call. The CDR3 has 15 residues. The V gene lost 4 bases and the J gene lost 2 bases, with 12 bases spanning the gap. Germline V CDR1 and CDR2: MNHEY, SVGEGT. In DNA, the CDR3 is TGTGCCAGCAGTTCTGGGGTCGGGGGCAATCAGCCCCAGCATTTT. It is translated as CASSSGVGGNQPQHF.

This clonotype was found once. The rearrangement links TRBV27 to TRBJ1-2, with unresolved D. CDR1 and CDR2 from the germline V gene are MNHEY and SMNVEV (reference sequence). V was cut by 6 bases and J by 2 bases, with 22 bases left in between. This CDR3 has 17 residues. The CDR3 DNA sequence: TGTGCCAGCAGCGTAACCCTCCCATTCGAGTACAACTATGGCTACACCTTC. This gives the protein CASSVTLPFEYNYGYTF.

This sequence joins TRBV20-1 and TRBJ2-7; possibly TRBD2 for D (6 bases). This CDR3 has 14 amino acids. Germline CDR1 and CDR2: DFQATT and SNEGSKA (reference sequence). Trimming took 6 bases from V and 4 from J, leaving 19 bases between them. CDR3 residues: CSAPAGAGRYEQYF. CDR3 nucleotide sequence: TGCAGTGCCCCGGCCGGGGCAGGGAGGTACGAGCAGTACTTC.

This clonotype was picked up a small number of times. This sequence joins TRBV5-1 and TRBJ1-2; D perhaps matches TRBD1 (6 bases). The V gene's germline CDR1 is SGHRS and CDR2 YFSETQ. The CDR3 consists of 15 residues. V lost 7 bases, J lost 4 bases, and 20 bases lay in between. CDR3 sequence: CASWGQGIVGYGYTF. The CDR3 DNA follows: TGCGCCAGCTGGGGGCAGGGGATCGTTGGCTATGGCTACACCTTC.